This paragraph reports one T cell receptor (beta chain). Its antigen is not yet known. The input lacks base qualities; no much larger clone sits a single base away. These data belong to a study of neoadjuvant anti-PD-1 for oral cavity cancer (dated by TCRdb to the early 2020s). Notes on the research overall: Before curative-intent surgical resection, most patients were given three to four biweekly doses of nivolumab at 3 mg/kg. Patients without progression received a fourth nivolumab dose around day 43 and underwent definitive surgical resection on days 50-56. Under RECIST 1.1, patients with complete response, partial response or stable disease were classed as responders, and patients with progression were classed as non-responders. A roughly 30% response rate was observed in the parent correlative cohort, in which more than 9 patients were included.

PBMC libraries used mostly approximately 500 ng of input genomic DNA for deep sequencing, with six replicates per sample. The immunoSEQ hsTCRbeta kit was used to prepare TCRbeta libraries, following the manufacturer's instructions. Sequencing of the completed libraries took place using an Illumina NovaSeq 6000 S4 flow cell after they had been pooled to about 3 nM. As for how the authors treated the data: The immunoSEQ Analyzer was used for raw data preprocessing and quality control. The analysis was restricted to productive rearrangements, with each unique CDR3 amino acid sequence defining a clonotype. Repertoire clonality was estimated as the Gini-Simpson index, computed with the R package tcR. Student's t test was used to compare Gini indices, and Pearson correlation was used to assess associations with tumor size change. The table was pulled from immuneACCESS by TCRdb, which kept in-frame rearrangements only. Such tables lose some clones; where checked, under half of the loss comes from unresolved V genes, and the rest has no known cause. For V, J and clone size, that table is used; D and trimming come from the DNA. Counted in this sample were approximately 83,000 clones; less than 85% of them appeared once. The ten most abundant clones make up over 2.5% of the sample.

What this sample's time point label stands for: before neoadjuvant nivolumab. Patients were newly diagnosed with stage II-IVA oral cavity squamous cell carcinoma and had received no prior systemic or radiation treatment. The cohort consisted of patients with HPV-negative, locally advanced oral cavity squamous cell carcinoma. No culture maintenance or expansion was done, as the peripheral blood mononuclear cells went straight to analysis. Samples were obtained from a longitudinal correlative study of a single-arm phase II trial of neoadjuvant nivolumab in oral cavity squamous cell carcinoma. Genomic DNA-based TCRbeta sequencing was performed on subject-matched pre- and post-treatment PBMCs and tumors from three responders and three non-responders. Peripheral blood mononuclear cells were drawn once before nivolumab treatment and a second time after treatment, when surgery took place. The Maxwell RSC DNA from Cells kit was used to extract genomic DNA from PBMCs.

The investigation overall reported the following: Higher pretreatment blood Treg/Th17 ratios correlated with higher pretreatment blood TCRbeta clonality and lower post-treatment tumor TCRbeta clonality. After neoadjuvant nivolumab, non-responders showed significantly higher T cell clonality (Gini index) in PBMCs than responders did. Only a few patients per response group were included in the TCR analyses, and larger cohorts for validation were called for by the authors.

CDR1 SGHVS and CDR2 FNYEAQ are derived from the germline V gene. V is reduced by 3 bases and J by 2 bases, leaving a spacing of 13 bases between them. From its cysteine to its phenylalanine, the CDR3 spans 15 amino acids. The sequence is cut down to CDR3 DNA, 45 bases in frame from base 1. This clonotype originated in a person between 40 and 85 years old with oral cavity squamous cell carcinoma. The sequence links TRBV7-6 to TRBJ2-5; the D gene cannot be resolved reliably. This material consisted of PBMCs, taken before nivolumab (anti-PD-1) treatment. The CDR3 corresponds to CASSLLSSSQETQYF. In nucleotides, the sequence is TGTGCCAGCAGCTTGTTATCCTCATCTCAAGAGACCCAGTACTTC.